This T cell receptor beta chain was profiled in a study of control samples from healthy donors and cancer patients. Clones were sequenced by immunoSEQ multiplex PCR, and TCRdb holds only the in-frame ones, with some missing. The sample contains 35,000 to 50,000 clones, around 94% of which appear only once. V was clipped by 3 bases and J by 1 base; unmatched bases: 5. CDR1 KGHSH and CDR2 LQKENI come from the germline V gene. The CDR3 runs 15 residues. This receptor was taken from a man in his sixties in good health. Sequencing used blood. The V gene is TRBV18, the J gene TRBJ2-5, with TRBD1 matching over 7 bases. The CDR3 region is CASSPNRGFQETQYF. The CDR3 nucleotides read TGTGCCAGCTCACCGAACAGGGGCTTCCAAGAGACCCAGTACTTC.